What follows is one T cell receptor beta chain and its context. TCRdb keeps only in-frame clones here, not all; method: immunoSEQ multiplex PCR. The data show 180,000 or so clones, with approximately 88% seen just once and approximately 12% held by the top ten. This sample is drawn from a study of blood T cell repertoires in COVID-19. Study as a whole: Samples came from the United States, Italy and Spain, spanning acute and convalescent COVID-19. Sources were T cells, B-cell-depleted T cells, or PBMCs; the material itself was cDNA or gDNA.

This clonotype was sampled from a woman between 55 and 75 years old who had recovered from COVID-19. Sequencing was carried out using PBMCs or T cells enriched from blood (not recorded which).

CDR3 sequence: CAISASVWEGKENYGYTF. DNA of the CDR3: TGTGCCATCAGTGCCTCAGTTTGGGAGGGAAAGGAAAACTATGGCTACACCTTC. The gene calls are TRBV10-3 and TRBJ1-2; D not resolved. Germline lookup yields CDR1 ENHRY and CDR2 SYGVKD. Between the trimmed V and J ends, which lost 4 bases and 2 bases, there was a span of 23 bases. This CDR3 has 18 amino acids.